The 2 T cell receptor beta chains given below trace back to one sample, sequenced in a study of Graves' ophthalmopathy and Graves' hyperthyroidism. The study amplified TCR beta CDR3 regions using RNA transcripts. Second-round multiplex PCR followed a first-round RT-PCR using HTBI primers. A single record per CDR3 protein comes from TCRdb applying MiXCR to the multiplex PCR reads. This sample has around 660,000 distinct CDR3 sequences, with about 40% found just once. The sequencing sample was made of peripheral blood. The source of these receptors is an adult man with Graves' ophthalmopathy.

This chain joins TRBV12-3 or TRBV12-4 and TRBJ2-5; 12 bases are a match to TRBD1. The J call could be wrong; TRBJ2-7 is a better fit for the DNA end. The CDR3 sequence is 15 residues long. CDR3 in amino acids: CASRGTGGPPYEQYF. CDR3 bases: TGTGCCAGCAGAGGGACAGGGGGCCCACCCTACGAGCAGTACTTC.

Concerning this clonotype: Compared with germline, one end of the junction differs, possibly owing to a read error. The chain recombines TRBV10-2 with TRBJ1-2, with TRBD1 as a possible D gene (5 bases). This CDR3 comprises 17 residues. Germline CDR1 is WSHSY and CDR2 is SAAADI. CDR3 coding DNA: TGTGCCAGCAGTTACTCGAGTGTAGGGGTGTACGACTATGGCTACACCTTC. This gives the protein CASSYSSVGVYDYGYTF.